The T cell receptor beta chain described here comes from a study of tumor-infiltrating lymphocytes in primary liver carcinoma. From around 520 ng of total RNA, TCR beta-specific cDNA was reverse-transcribed using a constant-region primer. Each TCR beta library was derived from three nested multiplex PCR rounds that employed slightly modified ARM-PCR. Rounds one and two of PCR, each of about 10 cycles, were primed with TRBV1-TRBV30 forward primers and a C-beta reverse primer. Via MiXCR, TCRdb re-called the multiplex PCR reads, giving one row per CDR3 protein. In the table there are about 70,000 distinct CDR3 sequences, 55% to 75% of which are singletons. The tissue used was unsorted bulk material of roughly 17-31 mg. RNA and DNA were co-extracted from it with the AllPrep DNA/RNA mini kit. At sampling, these chronic HBV carriers had received no treatment. CDR3 size: 16 residues. The V and J ends lost 5 bases and 12 bases respectively, with 27 bases between them. CDR1 and CDR2 (germline): SGHAT, FQDESV (reference sequence).

The TCR comes from a man aged 40-49 years with primary liver carcinoma and hepatitis B virus infection. The V gene is TRBV11-1, the J gene TRBJ2-3; tentatively, D is TRBD1 (6 bases). The sample consisted of liver tumor tissue from sampling region 4. Subset specified: tumor region T4, right-lateral pole. The CDR3 region is CASSRRGRYPIETQYF. The CDR3 DNA follows: TGTGCCAGCAGCCGCAGGGGTCGCTACCCCATAGAAACACAGTATTTT.